Here is one T cell receptor beta chain with its context. No antigen is known for it. Base qualities are missing; no much larger clone stands one base away. From V the trimming removes 3 bases and from J it removes 0 bases, while the gene matches leave 8 bases of the junction unaccounted for. CDR1 LNHDA and CDR2 SQIVND are derived from the germline V gene (reference sequence). The CDR3 runs 18 amino acids, cysteine and phenylalanine included. The entry retains the CDR3 DNA only, 54 bases that are in frame from base 1. TCRbeta CDR3 regions were amplified from genomic DNA using the immunoSEQ Assay, a bias-controlled multiplex PCR. The authors' pipeline ran thus. The number of nucleated cells in each sample was estimated from the amplification of reference gene primers within the assay. Sequence reads were collapsed and filtered to measure the absolute abundance of every unique TCRbeta CDR3 rearrangement. For each sample, productive Simpson clonality was calculated as the square root of Simpson's diversity index across productive rearrangements. TCRdb mirrors the immuneACCESS table, restricted to in-frame sequences. Some clones are absent from its copies; in checked studies, under half trace to an unresolved V gene, and the reason for the others is unknown. D and trimming were read from the DNA, whereas the V and J calls and clone size are those reported in that table. This sample has over 200,000 clones in its table, and approximately 88% of those were observed once. The ten top clones hold around 25% of the sample.

The collaborating institutions used their own protocols to collect whole blood in K2EDTA tubes. For TCRbeta analysis, collaborators shipped samples in one of three forms: frozen whole blood, isolated PBMCs, or DNA extracted from either of those sample types. The sample is drawn from a study of blood T cell repertoires in COVID-19 (TCRdb year 2020). Describing the broader study: Samples from collaborators originated in the United States, Italy and Spain and spanned both the acute and convalescent phases of COVID-19. Sample metadata almost always included a de-identified subject ID, COVID-19 status, age in years and sex. The prospective study material was composed of cDNA or gDNA derived from T cells, B-cell-depleted T cells, or PBMCs. The samples were drawn from two sources: the first 160 participants of the ongoing ImmuneRACE study, and 950 to 1,500 subjects contributed by 6 global collaborators. Where available, HLA class I and class II types were obtained from metadata supplied by the sample provider rather than from assay-based typing. The repertoires were made available in a free public database intended to serve as a resource for research on the immune response to SARS-CoV-2. The dataset comprised deeply sampled blood TCRbeta repertoires from subjects exposed to, actively infected with, or recovered from COVID-19. Broad study findings and their caveats: How much clinical and demographic metadata was included differed by source and by participant, and the metadata was provided uncurated.

The specimen was peripheral blood. The origin of this receptor is a man between 40 and 49 years old with acute or convalescent COVID-19. Recombination connected TRBV19 to TRBJ2-2; 9 bases in the junction line up with TRBD1. The CDR3 region has the sequence CASSIGPTGGTNTGELFF. The sequence in DNA is TGTGCCAGTAGTATTGGGCCGACAGGGGGGACGAACACCGGGGAGCTGTTTTTT.